This section outlines one TCR beta chain sequence together with its context. Its antigen remains unidentified. These data belong to a study of T cell responses to AZD1222 COVID-19 vaccine. Overall study results and limits: Spike-specific TCR breadth and depth rose after two AZD1222 doses. Just six people given AZD1222 tested seropositive at baseline. Only after the peak T cell response were repertoires sampled.

This table comes from immunoSEQ multiplex PCR, and its TCRdb copy is limited to in-frame clones, with some not included. The table lists some 72,000 clones, approximately 90% of them singletons, with around 7.1% in the top ten. The CDR3 runs 12 residues. Trimming took off 4 bases at V and 2 bases at J, with 6 bases between the two ends. Per germline, CDR1 MDHEN and CDR2 SYDVKM. The sequence was collected from an adult in good health. The sample here was peripheral blood, taken on day 0 of MenACWY control vaccination. The rearrangement joins TRBV28 to TRBJ2-7; no firm D call. The CDR3 region has the DNA TGTGCCAGCAGTTCGAACCCCTACGAGCAGTACTTC. It codes for CASSSNPYEQYF.